The present TCR beta chain was sequenced within a study of shared clonotypes between healthy human individuals. This clone was counted a single time. Repertoires were generated with immunoSEQ multiplex PCR, while TCRdb's copy carries only in-frame clones and drops some. The sample carries 2,100,000 or so clones, approximately 96% recorded once. Sequencing was carried out using naive CD4+ T cells sorted from blood. As to subset: CD45RA+ positively selected. This TCR derives from a young man in good health.

CDR3 DNA: TGCGCCAGCAGTGAGGGGACTAGCGGGGGTCAAGAGACCCAGTACTTC. It encodes CASSEGTSGGQETQYF. The chain has TRBV10-1 and TRBJ2-5; 14 bases are a match to TRBD2. The CDR3 is 16 amino acids. J was trimmed by 2 bases and V by 2 bases; bases with no gene match: 1. Germline lookup yields CDR1 WNHNN and CDR2 SYGVQD (reference sequence).